This entry concerns a single T cell receptor (beta chain). This entry comes from a study of blood T cell repertoires in COVID-19. Turning to the study itself: Sites across the United States, Italy and Spain contributed samples from acute and convalescent COVID-19. In each case, the material was cDNA or gDNA derived from T cells, B-cell-depleted T cells, or PBMCs.

This CDR3 is built from 13 residues. Germline values: CDR1 SGDLS, CDR2 YYNGEE. V was clipped by 8 bases and J by 3 bases, with 12 bases between them. Authors' analysis steps: From reference gene primer amplification, estimates of nucleated cell counts were derived. Repertoires were generated with immunoSEQ multiplex PCR, while TCRdb's copy carries only in-frame clones and drops some. Clonal size and the V and J genes are those of that table, whereas D and trimming came from the DNA. The data contain 100,000 to 120,000 clones, about 84% of them singletons. This clonotype originated in a man aged 50-59 years with acute or convalescent COVID-19. Sequenced material: peripheral blood. The rearrangement uses TRBV9 and TRBJ1-5; D gene unclear. This CDR3 reads CASSPGNNQPQHF. CDR3 in DNA: TGTGCCAGTTCCCCGGGGAACAATCAGCCCCAGCATTTT.